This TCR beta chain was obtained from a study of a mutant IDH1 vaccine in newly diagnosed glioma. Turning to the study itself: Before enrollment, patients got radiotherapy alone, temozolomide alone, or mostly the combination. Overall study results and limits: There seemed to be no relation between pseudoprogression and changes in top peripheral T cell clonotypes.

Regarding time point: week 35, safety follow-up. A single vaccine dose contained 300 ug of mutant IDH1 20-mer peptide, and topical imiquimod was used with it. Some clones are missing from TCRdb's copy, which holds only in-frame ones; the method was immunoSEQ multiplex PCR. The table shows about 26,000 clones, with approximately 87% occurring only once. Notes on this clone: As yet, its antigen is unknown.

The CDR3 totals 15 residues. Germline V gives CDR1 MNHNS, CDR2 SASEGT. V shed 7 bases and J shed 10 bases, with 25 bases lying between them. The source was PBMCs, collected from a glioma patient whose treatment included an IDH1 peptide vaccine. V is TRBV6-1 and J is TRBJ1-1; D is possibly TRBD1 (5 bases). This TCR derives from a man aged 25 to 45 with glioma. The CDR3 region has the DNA TGTGCCAGCATTCCGACCGACGGCGGTTGGGGGGGAGCTTTCTTT. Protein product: CASIPTDGGWGGAFF.